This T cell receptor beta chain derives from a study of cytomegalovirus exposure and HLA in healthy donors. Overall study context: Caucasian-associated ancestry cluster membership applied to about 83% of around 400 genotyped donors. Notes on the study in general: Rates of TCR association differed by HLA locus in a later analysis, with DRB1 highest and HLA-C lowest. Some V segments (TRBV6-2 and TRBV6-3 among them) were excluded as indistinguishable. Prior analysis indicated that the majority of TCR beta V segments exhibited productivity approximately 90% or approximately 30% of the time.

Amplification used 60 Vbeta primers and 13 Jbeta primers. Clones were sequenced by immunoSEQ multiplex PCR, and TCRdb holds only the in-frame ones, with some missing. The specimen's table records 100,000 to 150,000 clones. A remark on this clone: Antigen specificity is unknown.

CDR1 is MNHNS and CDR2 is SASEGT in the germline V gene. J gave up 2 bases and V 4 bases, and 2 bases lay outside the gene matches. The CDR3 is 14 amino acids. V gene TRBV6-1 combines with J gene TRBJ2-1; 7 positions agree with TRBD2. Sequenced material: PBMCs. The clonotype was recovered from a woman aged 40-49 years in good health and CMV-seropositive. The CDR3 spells CASSASGAYNEQFF. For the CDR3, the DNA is TGTGCCAGCAGTGCTAGCGGAGCCTACAATGAGCAGTTCTTC.